This TCR beta chain is from a study of blood T cell repertoires in COVID-19. The data were produced by immunoSEQ multiplex PCR, yet TCRdb's version contains in-frame clones alone and is incomplete. The sample yields under 250,000 clones, 75% to 85% seen once. In this sample, this clone turned up once. The sample holds other DNA sequences that translate to the same CDR3. This CDR3 has 11 amino acids. Between the trimmed V and J ends, which lost 6 bases and 1 base, there was a span of 3 bases. Germline V gene lookup returns CDR1 MDHEN and CDR2 SYDVKM. Specimen: peripheral blood. V and J are TRBV28 and TRBJ2-5; D is unresolved. This receptor was identified in a human donor in a cohort sampled during active COVID-19. The CDR3 spells CASSRQETQYF. In DNA form, the CDR3 reads TGTGCCAGCAGCCGCCAAGAGACCCAGTACTTC.